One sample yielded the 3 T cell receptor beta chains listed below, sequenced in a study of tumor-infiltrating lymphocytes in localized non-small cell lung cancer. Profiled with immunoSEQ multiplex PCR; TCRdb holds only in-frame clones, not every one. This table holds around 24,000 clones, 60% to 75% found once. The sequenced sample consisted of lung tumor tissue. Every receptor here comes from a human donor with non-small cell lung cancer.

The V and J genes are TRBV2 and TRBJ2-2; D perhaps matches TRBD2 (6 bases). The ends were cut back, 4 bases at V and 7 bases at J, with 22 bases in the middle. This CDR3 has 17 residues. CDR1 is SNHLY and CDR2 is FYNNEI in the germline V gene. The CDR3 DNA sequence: TGTGCCAGCAGTGCGTCTCTGGCGGGAAAGATTGACGGGGAGCTGTTTTTT. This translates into CASSASLAGKIDGELFF.

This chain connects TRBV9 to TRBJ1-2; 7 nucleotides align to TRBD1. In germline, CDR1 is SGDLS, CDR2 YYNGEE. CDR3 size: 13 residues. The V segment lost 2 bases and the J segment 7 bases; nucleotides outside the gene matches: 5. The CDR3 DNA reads TGTGCCAGCAGCGTCTCCAGGGGGTCTGGCTACACCTTC. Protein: CASSVSRGSGYTF. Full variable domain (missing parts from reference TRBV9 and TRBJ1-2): DSGVTQTPKHLITATGQRVTLRCSPRSGDLSVYWYQQSLDQGLQFLIQYYNGEERAKGNILERFSAQQFPDLHSELNLSSLELGDSALYFCASSVSRGSGYTFGSGTRLTVV.

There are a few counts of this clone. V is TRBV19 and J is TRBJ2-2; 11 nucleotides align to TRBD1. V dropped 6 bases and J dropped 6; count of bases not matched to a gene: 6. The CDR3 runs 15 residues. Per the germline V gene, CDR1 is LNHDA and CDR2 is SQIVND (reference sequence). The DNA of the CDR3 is TGTGCCAGTAGGCTAGGGACAGGGGGTGCCGGGGAGCTGTTTTTT. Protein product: CASRLGTGGAGELFF.